The 4 T cell receptor beta chains below come from one sample, sequenced in a study of T cells in Graves' hyperthyroidism and ophthalmopathy. RNA transcripts provided the source from which TCR beta CDR3 regions were amplified. TCR CDR3 regions were first amplified by RT-PCR with HTBI primers. TCRdb analysed the multiplex PCR reads with MiXCR anew, one entry per CDR3 protein. The sample has more than 40,000 distinct CDR3 sequences, around 49% seen once. Sequencing was carried out using peripheral blood or thyroid tissue (not recorded which). The receptors were gathered from a woman aged 45-60 years with Graves' hyperthyroidism.

This clonotype showed up many times. V and J are TRBV6-5 and TRBJ2-7; D is uncertain. The CDR3 consists of 14 residues. V dropped 6 bases and J dropped 7 bases, with 19 bases sitting between them. Germline CDR1 and CDR2: MNHEY and SVGAGI. CDR3 nucleotide sequence: TGTGCCAGCAGCGCAGGTTTCCGGGCTAGTGAGCAGTACTTC. It specifies CASSAGFRASEQYF.

This clonotype was seen many times. The gene calls are TRBV6-8 and TRBJ2-5; 7 bases fit TRBD2. CDR3 length: 15 amino acids. Germline loops: CDR1 MNHGY, CDR2 SAAAGT. J lost 5 bases, V lost 6 bases, and 12 bases had no gene match. The DNA of the CDR3 is TGTGCCAGCAGCCGGGAGGACCGGAGGACGGAGACCCAGTACTTC. Translation: CASSREDRRTETQYF.

Many counts were recorded for this clonotype. This sequence joins TRBV9 and TRBJ2-7; D is tentatively TRBD1 or TRBD2 (5 bases each). V lost 4 bases and J lost 0, with 11 bases in between. The germline V gene has CDR1 SGDLS and CDR2 YYNGEE. The CDR3 has 14 residues. This chain's CDR3 is CASSLGPASYEQYF. CDR3 DNA: TGTGCCAGCAGCCTGGGACCCGCCTCCTACGAGCAGTACTTC.

Regarding this clonotype: Since a much larger clone is just one base distant, this may be a read error. V usage is TRBV10-3 and J usage is TRBJ1-1; TRBD1 might be the D (6 bases). This CDR3 contains 16 residues. Per germline, CDR1 ENHRY and CDR2 SYGVKD. V was clipped by 3 bases and J by 7 bases, with 21 bases between them. The CDR3 bases are TGTGCCATCAGTGACAGGGGCCTGAAGTCGAGGGGTGAAGCTTTCTTT. It specifies CAISDRGLKSRGEAFF.